Listed below are T cell receptor beta chains from one sample, sequenced in a study of OX40 agonist ivuxolimab in advanced cancers. Some clones are missing from TCRdb's copy, which holds only in-frame ones; the method was immunoSEQ multiplex PCR. The sample consists of tens of thousands of clones, 80% to 90% of them appearing once. The sample in question was CD4+ or CD8+ T cells sorted from blood, obtained in a trial of the OX40 agonist ivuxolimab. These receptors were collected from an adult with an advanced solid tumor such as melanoma, head and neck, liver or kidney cancer. The CDR3 runs from the conserved cysteine through the conserved F or W. The D gene is left open where the match is weak. Expanded clones get a size class; other rows say once, few or many, or leave the size out.

d_gene: TRBD1; j_gene: TRBJ2-1; v_gene: TRBV6-5; abundance: NA; CDR3nt: TGTGCCAGCAGCCGCGGACAGGGGGCTAGTGAGCAGTTCTTC; CDR3aa: CASSRGQGASEQFF
d_gene: TRBD1; j_gene: TRBJ2-2; v_gene: TRBV5-6; abundance: once; CDR3nt: TGTGCCAGCAGCTGGGACAGGGGGCGTACCGGGGAGCTGTTTTTT; CDR3aa: CASSWDRGRTGELFF
d_gene: TRBD1; j_gene: TRBJ2-2; v_gene: TRBV19; abundance: few; CDR3nt: TGTGCCAGTAGTACGGGGACAGGGAGGAAAAACACCGGGGAGCTGTTTTTT; CDR3aa: CASSTGTGRKNTGELFF
d_gene: TRBD1; j_gene: TRBJ2-2; v_gene: TRBV27; abundance: NA; CDR3nt: TGTGCCAGCAGTTTTAGAATCCGAAGGGGGCGCGAGAACACCGGGGAGCTGTTTTTT; CDR3aa: CASSFRIRRGRENTGELFF
d_gene: NA; j_gene: TRBJ2-7; v_gene: TRBV18; abundance: once; CDR3nt: TGTGCCAGCTCACCACTTGCAGACGGGTACGAGCAGTACTTC; CDR3aa: CASSPLADGYEQYF
d_gene: TRBD1; j_gene: TRBJ1-2; v_gene: TRBV6-6; abundance: NA; CDR3nt: TGTGCCAGCAGTTTGGACAGGGACCGCTACACCTTC; CDR3aa: CASSLDRDRYTF
d_gene: NA; j_gene: TRBJ1-1; v_gene: TRBV23-1; abundance: NA; CDR3nt: TGCGCCAGCGCTCCCGGACCAGACACTGAAGCTTTCTTT; CDR3aa: CASAPGPDTEAFF
d_gene: NA; j_gene: TRBJ1-2; v_gene: TRBV6-5; abundance: NA; CDR3nt: TGTGCCAGCAGTTTCCATGAAAGTAACTATGGCTACACCTTC; CDR3aa: CASSFHESNYGYTF
d_gene: TRBD1; j_gene: TRBJ2-5; v_gene: TRBV11-1; abundance: NA; CDR3nt: TGTGCCAGCAGCCGGACAGGGGGCGCTAGGGAGACCCAGTACTTC; CDR3aa: CASSRTGGARETQYF
d_gene: NA; j_gene: TRBJ1-1; v_gene: TRBV7-2; abundance: NA; CDR3nt: TGTGCCAGCAGCTTAGTTGGCCAGTTGAACACTGAAGCTTTCTTT; CDR3aa: CASSLVGQLNTEAFF
d_gene: NA; j_gene: TRBJ2-7; v_gene: TRBV27; abundance: NA; CDR3nt: TGTGCCAGCAGCCTATCAGCGGGTCAATCCGCCTACGAGCAGTACTTC; CDR3aa: CASSLSAGQSAYEQYF
d_gene: NA; j_gene: TRBJ1-4; v_gene: TRBV6-1; abundance: NA; CDR3nt: TGTGCCAGCAGTGAAAGGACGATCCCCTTACGACTGTTTTTT; CDR3aa: CASSERTIPLRLFF
d_gene: TRBD1; j_gene: TRBJ2-6; v_gene: TRBV19; abundance: NA; CDR3nt: TGTGCCAGTAGGCGGGACAGGGGGCTACTTGGGGCCAACGTCCTGACTTTC; CDR3aa: CASRRDRGLLGANVLTF
d_gene: TRBD1; j_gene: TRBJ2-7; v_gene: TRBV6-5; abundance: NA; CDR3nt: TGTGCCATACAGGGGGCCTCCTACGAGCAGTACTTC; CDR3aa: CAIQGASYEQYF
d_gene: TRBD1; j_gene: TRBJ1-4; v_gene: TRBV6-6; abundance: NA; CDR3nt: TGTGCCAGCAGTCCACAGGGGGCCGAGGTGTTTTTT; CDR3aa: CASSPQGAEVFF
d_gene: NA; j_gene: TRBJ1-2; v_gene: TRBV27; abundance: NA; CDR3nt: TGTGCCAGCAGGTTAACAGGGTCCCATGGCTACACCTTC; CDR3aa: CASRLTGSHGYTF
d_gene: NA; j_gene: TRBJ2-2; v_gene: TRBV9; abundance: NA; CDR3nt: TGTGCCAGCGGACGACAGGACTCCGGGGAGCTGTTTTTT; CDR3aa: CASGRQDSGELFF
d_gene: TRBD1; j_gene: TRBJ2-2; v_gene: TRBV7-2; abundance: few; CDR3nt: TGTGCCAGCAGCTTATCGACAGGGGGCGTCGCCGGGGAGCTGTTTTTT; CDR3aa: CASSLSTGGVAGELFF
d_gene: NA; j_gene: TRBJ1-2; v_gene: TRBV5-1; abundance: NA; CDR3nt: TGCGCCAGCAGCTTGACGGGGGTTGATGGCTACACCTTC; CDR3aa: CASSLTGVDGYTF
d_gene: TRBD1; j_gene: TRBJ2-4; v_gene: TRBV28; abundance: NA; CDR3nt: TGTGCCAGCAGTTTTCAGGGGGCGGACATTCAGTACTTC; CDR3aa: CASSFQGADIQYF
d_gene: NA; j_gene: TRBJ2-7; v_gene: TRBV6-1; abundance: NA; CDR3nt: TGTGCCAGCAGTCCCCAGGAGGGGAGCGAGCAGTACTTC; CDR3aa: CASSPQEGSEQYF
d_gene: TRBD2; j_gene: TRBJ2-7; v_gene: TRBV27; abundance: NA; CDR3nt: TGTGCCAGCAGCATTGGGGGACTAGAGAATGAGCAGTACTTC; CDR3aa: CASSIGGLENEQYF
d_gene: TRBD2; j_gene: TRBJ2-5; v_gene: TRBV6-1; abundance: NA; CDR3nt: TGTGCCAGCAGCCGACTAGCGGGAGGAGAGACCCAGTACTTC; CDR3aa: CASSRLAGGETQYF
d_gene: NA; j_gene: TRBJ2-7; v_gene: TRBV4-1; abundance: NA; CDR3nt: TGCGCCAGCAGCGACTTCTACGAGCAGTACTTC; CDR3aa: CASSDFYEQYF
d_gene: NA; j_gene: TRBJ2-5; v_gene: TRBV5-1; abundance: NA; CDR3nt: TGCGCCAGCAGCTTGGCCGGTGGGGAGACCCGGTACTTC; CDR3aa: CASSLAGGETRYF
d_gene: TRBD2; j_gene: TRBJ2-7; v_gene: TRBV27; abundance: NA; CDR3nt: TGTGCCAGCAGTTTTGCCGGGACTAGCGGTAAGAGCTCCTACGAGCAGTACTTC; CDR3aa: CASSFAGTSGKSSYEQYF
d_gene: TRBD1; j_gene: TRBJ1-4; v_gene: TRBV6-1; abundance: NA; CDR3nt: TGTGCCAGCGGGACAGGGGGCTCAAGGGAACTGTTTTTT; CDR3aa: CASGTGGSRELFF
d_gene: NA; j_gene: TRBJ1-4; v_gene: TRBV28; abundance: NA; CDR3nt: TGTGCCAGCAGTCCCCCAACAGGGTGGGGGGAAAAACTGTTTTTT; CDR3aa: CASSPPTGWGEKLFF
d_gene: NA; j_gene: TRBJ1-1; v_gene: TRBV2; abundance: NA; CDR3nt: TGTGCCAGCAGAGAGACTTGGCCGGGGGCTGAAGCTTTCTTT; CDR3aa: CASRETWPGAEAFF
d_gene: TRBD1; j_gene: TRBJ2-7; v_gene: TRBV5-1; abundance: NA; CDR3nt: TGCGCCAGCAGCGCCCAGACAGGGGGGTACGAGCAGTACTTC; CDR3aa: CASSAQTGGYEQYF
d_gene: NA; j_gene: TRBJ2-4; v_gene: TRBV27; abundance: NA; CDR3nt: TGTGCCCCCGGTTCCGGGTCTCGGAACATTCAGTACTTC; CDR3aa: CAPGSGSRNIQYF
d_gene: NA; j_gene: TRBJ2-7; v_gene: TRBV28; abundance: NA; CDR3nt: TGTGCCAGCAGTTCCCAGAGGGGGGGAGCCTACGAGCAGTACTTC; CDR3aa: CASSSQRGGAYEQYF
d_gene: TRBD2; j_gene: TRBJ2-7; v_gene: TRBV4-2; abundance: NA; CDR3nt: TGTGCCAGCAGCCGGGGACTAGCGGAGTCCTACGAGCAGTACTTC; CDR3aa: CASSRGLAESYEQYF
d_gene: NA; j_gene: TRBJ1-3; v_gene: TRBV19; abundance: NA; CDR3nt: TGTGCCAGTATCCCGACCGTAGGTGGAAACACCATATATTTT; CDR3aa: CASIPTVGGNTIYF
d_gene: TRBD1; j_gene: TRBJ2-5; v_gene: TRBV7-6; abundance: NA; CDR3nt: TGTGCCAGCAGCTTAGGAGGGACAGGGGGCGTGGAGACCCAGTACTTC; CDR3aa: CASSLGGTGGVETQYF
d_gene: TRBD2; j_gene: TRBJ2-1; v_gene: TRBV5-4; abundance: NA; CDR3nt: TGTGCCAGCAGCGTCCGGACTAGCGGGAGGGCTGAGCAGTTCTTC; CDR3aa: CASSVRTSGRAEQFF
d_gene: NA; j_gene: TRBJ2-2; v_gene: TRBV6-1; abundance: NA; CDR3nt: TGTGCCAGCAGATCCACCCGGAAGGCCGGGGAGCTGTTTTTT; CDR3aa: CASRSTRKAGELFF
d_gene: TRBD2; j_gene: TRBJ2-5; v_gene: TRBV29-1; abundance: NA; CDR3nt: TGCAGCGTCCAAGGGACTAGCGGAAAGTACCAAGAGACCCAGTACTTC; CDR3aa: CSVQGTSGKYQETQYF
d_gene: NA; j_gene: TRBJ1-4; v_gene: TRBV10-3; abundance: few; CDR3nt: TGTGCCATCGGAGACATGTCAACTAATGAAAAACTGTTTTTT; CDR3aa: CAIGDMSTNEKLFF
d_gene: NA; j_gene: TRBJ2-2; v_gene: TRBV7-6; abundance: NA; CDR3nt: TGTGCCAGCAGCTTAGAGGGCGCGAACACCGGGGAGCTGTTTTTT; CDR3aa: CASSLEGANTGELFF
d_gene: NA; j_gene: TRBJ2-7; v_gene: TRBV10-3; abundance: NA; CDR3nt: TGTGCCATCACCACAGGGTTTTCCGAGCAGTACTTC; CDR3aa: CAITTGFSEQYF
d_gene: NA; j_gene: TRBJ2-6; v_gene: TRBV5-4; abundance: NA; CDR3nt: TGTGCCAGCAGCTTGGCGGGGAGGTTAACTGGGGCCAACGTCCTGACTTTC; CDR3aa: CASSLAGRLTGANVLTF
d_gene: TRBD2; j_gene: TRBJ2-3; v_gene: TRBV5-1; abundance: NA; CDR3nt: TGCGCCAGCAGCTTTAGCGGGACCACAGATACGCAGTATTTT; CDR3aa: CASSFSGTTDTQYF
d_gene: TRBD2; j_gene: TRBJ2-7; v_gene: TRBV5-1; abundance: NA; CDR3nt: TGCGCCAGCAGCTTGCTAGCGGGAGAGCTCTACGAGCAGTACTTC; CDR3aa: CASSLLAGELYEQYF
d_gene: TRBD1; j_gene: TRBJ1-3; v_gene: TRBV30; abundance: NA; CDR3nt: TGTGCCTGGGGGACAGGAAATAAGAACACCATATATTTT; CDR3aa: CAWGTGNKNTIYF
d_gene: NA; j_gene: TRBJ2-7; v_gene: TRBV7-9; abundance: few; CDR3nt: TGTGCCAGCAGCCTTAGCGTCTACGAGCAGTACTTC; CDR3aa: CASSLSVYEQYF
d_gene: NA; j_gene: TRBJ2-7; v_gene: TRBV28; abundance: NA; CDR3nt: TGTGCCACTGGGTACTACGAGCAGTACTTC; CDR3aa: CATGYYEQYF
d_gene: NA; j_gene: TRBJ2-5; v_gene: TRBV5-4; abundance: NA; CDR3nt: TGTGCCAGCAGCCTGAGCCTGGTAGCGCGGGAGACCCAGTACTTC; CDR3aa: CASSLSLVARETQYF
d_gene: NA; j_gene: TRBJ1-1; v_gene: TRBV19; abundance: once; CDR3nt: TGTGCCAGTAGTATTACTCCAACGGGAGCTTTCTTT; CDR3aa: CASSITPTGAFF
d_gene: TRBD2; j_gene: TRBJ2-1; v_gene: TRBV10-3; abundance: NA; CDR3nt: TGTGCCATCAGTGAGTCGACTCAGGGACTAGTTTCGTATGAGCAGTTCTTC; CDR3aa: CAISESTQGLVSYEQFF
d_gene: NA; j_gene: TRBJ2-3; v_gene: TRBV19; abundance: NA; CDR3nt: TGTGCCAGTACCGCGAAAGATACGCAGTATTTT; CDR3aa: CASTAKDTQYF
d_gene: NA; j_gene: TRBJ2-2; v_gene: TRBV15; abundance: NA; CDR3nt: TGTGCCACCAGCCCGACTAGACTCACCGGGGAGCTGTTTTTT; CDR3aa: CATSPTRLTGELFF
d_gene: TRBD2; j_gene: TRBJ2-5; v_gene: TRBV7-9; abundance: NA; CDR3nt: TGTGCCAGCAGCCCCTCTAGCGGGAACCTCCAAGAGACCCAGTACTTC; CDR3aa: CASSPSSGNLQETQYF
d_gene: TRBD2; j_gene: TRBJ2-1; v_gene: TRBV11-3; abundance: NA; CDR3nt: TGTGCCAGCAGCTTAGTCGGGGGACTAGCGGGAGTCAATGAGCAGTTCTTC; CDR3aa: CASSLVGGLAGVNEQFF
d_gene: TRBD2; j_gene: TRBJ2-4; v_gene: TRBV6-5; abundance: NA; CDR3nt: TGTGCCAGCAGTGAAACTAGCGGCAACATTCAGTACTTC; CDR3aa: CASSETSGNIQYF
d_gene: NA; j_gene: TRBJ1-2; v_gene: TRBV6-5; abundance: NA; CDR3nt: TGTGCCAGCAGTGAAGGGACCTATGGCTACACCTTC; CDR3aa: CASSEGTYGYTF
d_gene: TRBD2; j_gene: TRBJ2-3; v_gene: TRBV10-1; abundance: few; CDR3nt: TGCGCCAGCAGTGAGGGACTAGCGGGAGGATCAGATACGCAGTATTTT; CDR3aa: CASSEGLAGGSDTQYF
d_gene: NA; j_gene: TRBJ1-4; v_gene: TRBV4-3; abundance: once; CDR3nt: TGCGCCAGCAGCCAAGGACAGTCTAATGAAAAACTGTTTTTT; CDR3aa: CASSQGQSNEKLFF
d_gene: NA; j_gene: TRBJ2-1; v_gene: TRBV28; abundance: NA; CDR3nt: TGTGCCAGCACCGCGGGAGGGACAGGGAGGAGTGAGCAGTTCTTC; CDR3aa: CASTAGGTGRSEQFF